These 15 T cell receptor beta chains were sequenced from one sample in a study of cytomegalovirus exposure and HLA in healthy donors. The PCR employed 60 Vbeta primers together with 13 Jbeta primers. Assay: immunoSEQ multiplex PCR; the TCRdb copy retains only in-frame clones and omits some. The profile shows about 140,000 clones, roughly three fifths of them singletons. Sequencing was done on a sample of PBMCs. All receptors derive from an older woman in good health and CMV-seronegative.

This clone was seen a handful of times. The chain couples TRBV4-1 to TRBJ2-7; no clear D gene. CDR1 MGHRA and CDR2 YSYEKL come from the germline V gene. The V and J ends lost 0 bases and 0 bases respectively, with 15 bases between them. The CDR3 runs 17 residues. In nucleotides, the CDR3 is TGCGCCAGCAGCCAAGATCTGGATAGCTCTGACTCCTACGAGCAGTACTTC. Translated: CASSQDLDSSDSYEQYF.

The V gene is TRBV4-1, the J gene TRBJ2-3; weak D call: TRBD2 (5 bases). The CDR3 loop spans 13 amino acids. Trimming left V 5 bases short and J 2 bases short, with 8 bases between. Germline loops: CDR1 MGHRA, CDR2 YSYEKL. In DNA form, the CDR3 reads TGCGCCAGCAGCGGGAGTAACACAGATACGCAGTATTTT. It yields the protein CASSGSNTDTQYF.

Only a few counts were recorded for this clone. The chain is built from TRBV11-3 and TRBJ2-2; possible D gene TRBD1, 5 bases. This CDR3 contains 14 residues. Germline loops: CDR1 SGHNT, CDR2 YENEEA. The V gene lost 4 bases and the J gene lost 4 bases, with 10 bases spanning the gap. Here the CDR3 DNA reads TGTGCCAGCAGCTCAGGGCTCGGCACCGGGGAGCTGTTTTTT. Its translation is CASSSGLGTGELFF.

This chain links TRBV28 with TRBJ2-7; no firm D call. CDR3 size: 14 residues. The germline V and J ends were trimmed by 2 bases and 2 bases, with 10 bases remaining between them. Germline CDR1 is MDHEN and CDR2 is SYDVKM. CDR3 coding DNA: TGTGCCAGCAGTTTACCCTACCCAACCTACGAGCAGTACTTC. It is translated as CASSLPYPTYEQYF.

This clone has just one count. J is TRBJ1-2 and V is TRBV4-1; 7 bases line up with TRBD1. Germline V gives CDR1 MGHRA, CDR2 YSYEKL. The CDR3 is made up of 15 amino acids. The junction had 6 bases not matched to a gene; V was cut back by 1 base and J by 4 bases. The CDR3 loop is CASSQGGAGGYGYTF. The CDR3 DNA is TGCGCCAGCAGCCAAGGTGGGGCAGGGGGCTATGGCTACACCTTC.

This clone has more than one count but fewer than ten. The rearrangement joins TRBV4-2 to TRBJ2-7, with a weak D call TRBD1 (5 bases). The germline CDR1 and CDR2 sequences are LGHNA and YNFKEQ. The CDR3 consists of 13 residues. With 0 bases removed from V and 4 bases from J, the gap between germline ends came to 7 bases. CDR3: CASSQDRGYEQYF. The CDR3, as DNA: TGTGCCAGCAGCCAAGATAGGGGTTACGAGCAGTACTTC.

V and J are TRBV28 and TRBJ2-1; no reliable D call. CDR1 and CDR2 from the germline V gene are MDHEN and SYDVKM. The CDR3 consists of 11 residues. The V end lost 6 bases, the J end lost 8 bases, and 8 bases lay between the germline ends. The CDR3: CASRELDEQFF. For the CDR3, the DNA is TGTGCCAGCAGGGAGCTTGATGAGCAGTTCTTC. The complete variable domain, with remaining parts taken from reference TRBV28 and TRBJ2-1, reads DVKVTQSSRYLVKRTGEKVFLECVQDMDHENMFWYRQDPGLGLRLIYFSYDVKMKEKGDIPEGYSVSREKKERFSLILESASTNQTSMYLCASRELDEQFFGPGTRLTVL.

The chain joins TRBV19 to TRBJ2-3; D is possibly TRBD2 (6 bases). Looked up from germline, CDR1 is LNHDA and CDR2 is SQIVND (reference sequence). The CDR3 contains 14 residues. Trimming left V 7 bases short and J 4 bases short, with 15 bases between. The CDR3 DNA sequence: TGTGCCAGTAATAGGGGACTCCTGGCAGATACGCAGTATTTT. It yields the protein CASNRGLLADTQYF.

The chain links TRBV7-2 to TRBJ2-5; D unclear. The DNA end favors TRBJ2-7, so the J call may be wrong. This CDR3 region has 12 residues. From germline, CDR1 is SGHTA and CDR2 FQGNSA. In DNA, the CDR3 is TGTGCCAGCAGCCGAAGCTCCTACGAGCAGTACTTC. Encoded protein: CASSRSSYEQYF.

V usage is TRBV6-6 and J usage is TRBJ2-1; 13 positions match TRBD2. Losses at the gene ends were 5 bases for V and 3 bases for J; bases not matched to a gene: 4. The CDR3 runs to 16 residues. From germline, CDR1 is MNHNY and CDR2 SVGAGI (reference sequence). CDR3: CASSHRTSGSYNEQFF. In DNA, the CDR3 is TGTGCCAGCAGTCATCGGACTAGCGGGAGCTACAATGAGCAGTTCTTC.

This clone appeared a few times. The rearrangement uses TRBV9 and TRBJ2-3, with 7 nucleotides matching TRBD1. The V gene's germline CDR1 is SGDLS and CDR2 YYNGEE. The CDR3 contains 14 residues. V shed 2 bases and J 5 bases; nucleotides not matched to a gene: 5. This CDR3 is CASSVTGWKDTQYF. The DNA for the CDR3 is TGTGCCAGCAGCGTGACAGGGTGGAAAGATACGCAGTATTTT.

As regards this clone: The sample holds other DNA sequences that translate to the same CDR3. The chain carries TRBV10-3 and TRBJ1-6; 8 bases align to TRBD1. CDR1 and CDR2 (germline): ENHRY, SYGVKD. V trimming: 6 bases; J trimming: 13 bases; junction bases outside the gene matches: 11. This CDR3 is built from 14 residues. CDR3 sequence (DNA): TGTGCCATCAGAACGACAGGGGAGGGTTCCCCCCTCCACTTT. This gives the protein CAIRTTGEGSPLHF.

The J gene is TRBJ2-7, the V gene TRBV28; 10 positions agree with TRBD1. The length of the CDR3 is 12 residues. Per the germline V gene, CDR1 is MDHEN and CDR2 is SYDVKM. With V trimmed by 10 bases and J by 6 bases, 6 bases remained unmatched. The CDR3 DNA sequence: TGTGCCACGACAGGGGGCGCGTTCGAGCAGTACTTC. This sequence encodes CATTGGAFEQYF.

This chain uses TRBV2 with TRBJ1-4; 9 nucleotides agree with TRBD1. Germline CDR1 SNHLY, CDR2 FYNNEI. V shed 4 bases and J 6 bases; nucleotides not matched to a gene: 6. The CDR3 has 15 amino acids. CDR3 nucleotide sequence: TGTGCCAGCAGTGGGGACAGGGAAGGTGATGAAAAACTGTTTTTT. Translating gives CASSGDREGDEKLFF.

CDR3 sequence: CASRAWASGSTDTQYF. The CDR3 DNA reads TGTGCCAGCAGAGCATGGGCTAGCGGGAGTACAGATACGCAGTATTTT. The J gene is TRBJ2-3, the V gene TRBV7-2; 10 nucleotides align to TRBD2. V dropped 6 bases and J dropped 3; count of bases not matched to a gene: 9. CDR3 length: 16 residues. CDR1 SGHTA and CDR2 FQGNSA come from the germline V gene.